Below are 23 T cell receptor beta chains sequenced from a single sample in a study of cytomegalovirus exposure and HLA in healthy donors. PCR involved 60 Vbeta and 13 Jbeta primers. Here immunoSEQ multiplex PCR was the method, and the copy in TCRdb shows in-frame clones only, minus some. The sample has around 160,000 clones, about three quarters seen once; the top ten hold approximately 13%. Material: PBMCs. These receptors were collected from a man aged 35 to 55 in good health and CMV-seropositive.

This clone has just one count. This CDR3 reads CASSYRGRGCPDEQYF. For the CDR3, the DNA is TGTGCCAGCAGCTACCGAGGCAGGGGTTGCCCAGACGAGCAGTACTTC. This chain connects TRBV21-1 to TRBJ2-7; the table gives TRBD1 as D, unverified against the DNA. TRBV21-1 is classified as a pseudogene. This CDR3 contains 16 residues.

The V and J genes are TRBV7-9 and TRBJ1-1; perhaps TRBD1 as D (6 bases). This CDR3 comprises 17 residues. Germline CDR1 SEHNR, CDR2 FQNEAQ (reference sequence). Trimming cost V 1 base and J 1 base, with 16 bases left between them. CDR3 sequence reads: CASSLGDTLLGNTEAFF. The CDR3 nucleotides read TGTGCCAGCAGCTTAGGGGACACTTTGCTTGGGAACACTGAAGCTTTCTTT.

This clone was seen more than once but under ten times. The rearrangement joins TRBV21-1 to TRBJ2-7; the DNA was not used to check the table's D call, TRBD2. TRBV21-1 is listed as a pseudogene. The CDR3 spans 13 residues. The CDR3, as DNA: TGTGCCAGCACCCCGTGGGGGGCCTACGAGCAGTACTTC. It is translated as CASTPWGAYEQYF.

The chain employs TRBV10-3 and TRBJ2-3, with D perhaps matching TRBD1 (6 bases). Trimming pared 2 bases from V and 0 bases from J, leaving 9 bases between. CDR3 length equals 15 residues. CDR1 and CDR2 (germline): ENHRY, SYGVKD. The CDR3 region has the DNA TGTGCCATCAGTGAGGAACAGGGAAGCACAGATACGCAGTATTTT. Its protein is CAISEEQGSTDTQYF.

This chain uses TRBV11-2 with TRBJ1-1; TRBD1 agrees at 11 bases. Trimming took 5 bases from V and 10 from J; bases not matched to a gene: 12. Germline CDR1 and CDR2: SGHAT and FQNNGV. This CDR3 spans 15 amino acids. The CDR3 sequence is CASSPGQGASWGAFF. The DNA of the CDR3 is TGTGCCAGCAGCCCAGGACAGGGGGCGAGTTGGGGAGCTTTCTTT.

This chain connects TRBV10-3 to TRBJ2-7; 7 nucleotides match TRBD1. V shed 9 bases and J 2 bases; nucleotides not matched to a gene: 7. CDR1 is ENHRY and CDR2 is SYGVKD in the germline V gene. This CDR3 comprises 13 residues. CDR3 residues: CAIGQAGTYEQYF. CDR3 bases: TGTGCCATAGGACAGGCAGGAACCTACGAGCAGTACTTC.

This clone occurred once. The chain carries TRBV11-1 and TRBJ2-3; 7 bases align to TRBD2. This CDR3 has 14 residues. The V gene end was trimmed by 3 bases and the J gene end by 5 bases; junction bases not matched to a gene: 5. CDR1 SGHAT and CDR2 FQDESV come from the germline V gene (reference sequence). CDR3 DNA: TGTGCCAGCAGCTTGCTAGCGGAGGGAGATACGCAGTATTTT. The encoded protein is CASSLLAEGDTQYF.

This clone was observed a few times. V usage is TRBV5-1 and J usage is TRBJ2-7; TRBD1 might be the D (6 bases). Trimming stripped 1 base from V and 0 bases from J, with 14 bases between. Germline assignment: CDR1 SGHRS and CDR2 YFSETQ. The CDR3 runs to 16 residues. The CDR3 loop reads CASSLPRQGSSYEQYF. CDR3 nucleotide sequence: TGCGCCAGCAGCTTGCCCAGGCAGGGGAGCTCCTACGAGCAGTACTTC.

The V gene is TRBV7-8, the J gene TRBJ1-1; D ambiguous. Germline CDR1 and CDR2: SGHVS and FQNEAQ. The CDR3 spans 16 residues. Between the trimmed V and J ends, which lost 5 bases and 4 bases, there was a span of 20 bases. The CDR3 nucleotides are TGTGCCAGCAGCCCCCACCCTTGGAGTGGGAGCACTGAAGCTTTCTTT. Protein: CASSPHPWSGSTEAFF.

The J gene is TRBJ1-2, the V gene TRBV7-2; maybe TRBD1 (6 bases). The germline V gene encodes CDR1 SGHTA and CDR2 FQGNSA. This CDR3 is 15 amino acids long. Trimming shortened V by 4 bases and J by 6 bases, and 18 bases separated the two germline ends. The CDR3 DNA reads TGTGCCAGCAGCTCAACTTTGACAGGATTGGATGGCTACACCTTC. Translated, it gives CASSSTLTGLDGYTF.

The chain recombines TRBV5-1 with TRBJ2-7; 7 nucleotides agree with TRBD2. The CDR3 covers 16 residues. Germline loops: CDR1 SGHRS, CDR2 YFSETQ. The trim removed 0 bases at V and 2 bases at J, leaving 8 bases unmatched. The CDR3 region is CASSLARGSVTYEQYF. For the CDR3, the DNA is TGCGCCAGCAGCTTGGCGCGGGGGAGCGTTACCTACGAGCAGTACTTC.

The chain recombines TRBV5-4 with TRBJ2-2; D is uncertain. The CDR3 is 14 residues long. V lost 3 bases, J lost 2 bases, and 8 bases lay in between. From germline, CDR1 is SGHNT and CDR2 YYREEE (reference sequence). The CDR3 DNA sequence: TGTGCCAGCAGCTCCTACAGCAACACCGGGGAGCTGTTTTTT. Protein sequence: CASSSYSNTGELFF.

This clone showed up just a few times. The V gene is TRBV7-2, the J gene TRBJ2-2, with 10 bases lining up with TRBD2. Germline V CDR1 and CDR2: SGHTA, FQGNSA. The V gene end was trimmed by 5 bases and the J gene end by 4 bases; junction bases not matched to a gene: 7. The CDR3 has 16 amino acids. In DNA form, the CDR3 reads TGTGCCAGCAGCCCCCTAGCGGGAGAGGGCACCGGGGAGCTGTTTTTT. Protein: CASSPLAGEGTGELFF.

The chain recombines TRBV23-1 with TRBJ1-2; 8 bases line up with TRBD1. TRBV23-1 is an ORF; its function is uncertain. CDR3 length: 17 amino acids. J was trimmed by 8 bases and V by 0 bases; bases with no gene match: 14. The DNA of the CDR3 is TGCGCCAGCAGTCAATCGGGGACAGGTCCCTACGTGCGGGGCTACACCTTC. Its translation: CASSQSGTGPYVRGYTF.

J is TRBJ2-1 and V is TRBV13, with D possibly matching TRBD2 (5 bases). CDR3 length: 15 amino acids. Trimming cost V 3 bases and J 0 bases, with 9 bases left between them. Per the germline V gene, CDR1 is PRHDT and CDR2 is FYEKMQ (reference sequence). CDR3 in DNA: TGTGCCAGCAGCTTTAGCGTTAGCTCCTACAATGAGCAGTTCTTC. Encoded protein: CASSFSVSSYNEQFF.

The J gene is TRBJ2-2, the V gene TRBV5-1, with TRBD2 matching 10 bases. This CDR3 has 23 residues. Germline V gene data show CDR1 as SGHRS and CDR2 as YFSETQ. Losses at the gene ends were 0 bases for V and 0 bases for J; bases not matched to a gene: 20. In nucleotides, the CDR3 is TGCGCCAGCAGCTTGGAAAGGACGGGACTAGCGCGAGGATACCCCGCGAACACCGGGGAGCTGTTTTTT. The encoded protein is CASSLERTGLARGYPANTGELFF. The complete variable domain, with remaining parts taken from reference TRBV5-1 and TRBJ2-2, reads KAGVTQTPRYLIKTRGQQVTLSCSPISGHRSVSWYQQTPGQGLQFLFEYFSETQRNKGNFPGRFSGRQFSNSRSEMNVSTLELGDSALYLCASSLERTGLARGYPANTGELFFGEGSRLTVL.

CDR3 nucleotides: TGCAGTGCTAGGGGGCCAACCTTACCGTTCTTC. Its protein product is CSARGPTLPFF. The V and J genes are TRBV20-1 and TRBJ2-1, with TRBD1 as a possible D gene (5 bases). Per the germline V gene, CDR1 is DFQATT and CDR2 is SNEGSKA (reference sequence). V gave up 3 bases and J gave up 15 bases, with 15 bases separating them. CDR3 length equals 11 residues.

This chain joins TRBV7-2 and TRBJ2-3, with TRBD2 identical over 7 bases. After removal of 6 bases from V and 4 bases from J, the junction contained 7 bases not matched to a gene. Per germline, CDR1 SGHTA and CDR2 FQGNSA. The CDR3 loop spans 14 amino acids. DNA for the CDR3: TGTGCCAGCAGTTTTACTAGCGCCGCAGATACGCAGTATTTT. Amino acid sequence: CASSFTSAADTQYF.

The genes are TRBV21-1 and TRBJ2-5; the table's D call, TRBD1, has no DNA check behind it. TRBV21-1 is recorded as a pseudogene. The CDR3 is 13 residues long. CDR3 loop: CASRGQGGETQYF. The CDR3 DNA follows: TGTGCCAGCCGGGGACAGGGTGGCGAGACCCAGTACTTC.

This rearrangement joins TRBV7-9 to TRBJ2-1, with 7 bases fitting TRBD2. Germline lookup yields CDR1 SEHNR and CDR2 FQNEAQ (reference sequence). V was clipped by 5 bases and J by 2 bases; unmatched bases: 6. The CDR3 totals 15 residues. The CDR3 reads CASSPGEGTYNEQFF. The CDR3 DNA reads TGTGCCAGCAGCCCCGGGGAGGGGACCTACAATGAGCAGTTCTTC.

The chain couples TRBV28 to TRBJ2-5; D is perhaps TRBD2 (5 bases). TRBJ2-7 matches the DNA end more closely, so the J call is doubtful. Germline V gene lookup returns CDR1 MDHEN and CDR2 SYDVKM. This CDR3 has 16 amino acids. CDR3 bases: TGTGCCAGCACTCCCCCGGGGTCAAGTACCCCCTACGAGCAGTACTTC. The encoded protein is CASTPPGSSTPYEQYF.

The rearrangement joins TRBV6-5 to TRBJ2-1, with a possible D match to TRBD1 (5 bases). Per the germline V gene, CDR1 is MNHEY and CDR2 is SVGAGI. The CDR3 is made up of 15 amino acids. V lost 0 bases, J lost 4 bases, and 10 bases lay in between. DNA of the CDR3: TGTGCCAGCAGTTACTCCACAGGTCCGTACAATGAGCAGTTCTTC. Encoded protein: CASSYSTGPYNEQFF.

The chain links TRBV28 to TRBJ2-7; TRBD2 matches 7 bases. Germline trimming cut 7 bases from V and 6 bases from J; bases unmatched to any gene: 12. This CDR3 comprises 14 residues. Germline CDR1 reads MDHEN; CDR2 reads SYDVKM. The CDR3 loop reads CASTPGLPLGEQYF. The CDR3, as DNA: TGTGCCAGCACGCCGGGACTACCCCTCGGCGAGCAGTACTTC. The full variable domain, its missing parts supplied by reference TRBV28 and TRBJ2-7, is DVKVTQSSRYLVKRTGEKVFLECVQDMDHENMFWYRQDPGLGLRLIYFSYDVKMKEKGDIPEGYSVSREKKERFSLILESASTNQTSMYLCASTPGLPLGEQYFGPGTRLTVT.